The table lists the clone carrying this T cell receptor (beta chain) with many counts. A single record per CDR3 protein comes from TCRdb applying MiXCR to the RT-PCR reads. The table has under 200,000 distinct CDR3 sequences, roughly 10% seen once. The sample comes from a study of response to subunit inactivated influenza vaccine. The CDR3 contains 15 residues. With V trimmed by 7 bases and J by 0 bases, 6 bases remained unmatched. Per the germline V gene, CDR1 is SGHRS and CDR2 is YFSETQ. The rearrangement links TRBV5-1 to TRBJ2-3, with 9 bases matching TRBD1. This TCR was recovered from a man aged 45-65 years who received an inactivated influenza vaccine. This specimen consisted of non-naive T cells sorted from PBMCs, obtained 45 days after vaccination. DNA for the CDR3: TGCGCCAGCGCCGACAGGGGGTCTAGCACAGATACGCAGTATTTT. As protein: CASADRGSSTDTQYF. Together with reference TRBV5-1 and TRBJ2-3, the CDR3 gives the full variable domain: KAGVTQTPRYLIKTRGQQVTLSCSPISGHRSVSWYQQTPGQGLQFLFEYFSETQRNKGNFPGRFSGRQFSNSRSEMNVSTLELGDSALYLCASADRGSSTDTQYFGPGTRLTVL.